These 14 T cell receptor beta chains share one sample of origin, sequenced in a study of shared clonotypes between healthy human individuals. The table came from immunoSEQ multiplex PCR; TCRdb's copy has only in-frame clones and leaves some out. The sample gives approximately 2.4 million clones, 90% to 96% of which show up once; around 0.13% is in the top ten. Sequencing was performed on naive CD4+ T cells sorted from blood. Subset specified: CD45RA+ positively selected. The receptor source for this set is a man aged 18 to 35 in good health.

This clone was observed a single time. CDR3 residues: CASSHDSREAFF. The CDR3, as DNA: TGTGCCAGCAGCCACGACAGCCGTGAAGCTTTCTTT. V and J are TRBV11-2 and TRBJ1-1, with a weak D call TRBD1 (5 bases). The CDR3 loop spans 12 amino acids. V lost 5 bases and J 7 bases, leaving 11 bases between the germline ends. Germline CDR1 is SGHAT and CDR2 is FQNNGV.

V and J are TRBV29-1 and TRBJ2-1; the D is unclear. Trimming removed 6 bases from V and 4 bases from J, with 10 bases in between. CDR3 length: 12 amino acids. Per the germline V gene, CDR1 is SQVTM and CDR2 is ANQGSEA. For the CDR3, the DNA is TGCAGCGTAGAGGACCCTTACAATGAGCAGTTCTTC. Translation gives CSVEDPYNEQFF.

In nucleotides, the CDR3 is TGTGCCAGCAGTCCCTCAGGGCCGCTGGGTCATGGCTACACCTTC. This gives the protein CASSPSGPLGHGYTF. J is TRBJ1-2 and V is TRBV28, with D maybe TRBD1 (5 bases). The CDR3 covers 15 residues. The V gene lost 5 bases and the J gene lost 6 bases, with 19 bases spanning the gap. Germline V lookup: CDR1 MDHEN, CDR2 SYDVKM.

V is TRBV7-9 and J is TRBJ1-6, with 12 bases aligning to TRBD1. Germline-derived CDR1 and CDR2 are SEHNR and FQNEAQ (reference sequence). Losses at the gene ends were 4 bases for V and 9 bases for J; bases not matched to a gene: 7. CDR3 length: 16 amino acids. CDR3 sequence (DNA): TGTGCCAGCAGCTCCGGGACAGGGGGCAGGAGTTCACCCCTCCACTTT. Its translation is CASSSGTGGRSSPLHF.

This clone was seen only once. The rearrangement joins TRBV11-2 to TRBJ2-1, with 12 bases fitting TRBD2. V shed 2 bases, J shed 2 bases, and the junction held 7 bases outside the gene matches. Germline lookup yields CDR1 SGHAT and CDR2 FQNNGV. The CDR3 has 18 residues. Here the CDR3 reads CASSLNGLAGSTYNEQFF. CDR3 sequence (DNA): TGTGCCAGCAGCTTAAATGGACTAGCGGGGTCGACCTACAATGAGCAGTTCTTC.

This rearrangement joins TRBV5-4 to TRBJ1-6, with 11 bases fitting TRBD1. The CDR3 sequence is 15 residues long. The junction had 4 bases not matched to a gene; V was cut back by 3 bases and J by 8 bases. Germline loops: CDR1 SGHNT, CDR2 YYREEE (reference sequence). For the CDR3, the DNA is TGTGCCAGCAGCTCGCCGGGACAGGGGGATTCACCCCTCCACTTT. Amino acids: CASSSPGQGDSPLHF. Full variable domain (remainder filled in from reference TRBV5-4 and TRBJ1-6): ETGVTQSPTHLIKTRGQQVTLRCSSQSGHNTVSWYQQALGQGPQFIFQYYREEENGRGNFPPRFSGLQFPNYSSELNVNALELDDSALYLCASSSPGQGDSPLHFGNGTRLTVT.

CDR3 nucleotide sequence: TGTGCCAGCAGCTTGACACTAGCGGGGGGGCCGAGCTCCTACAATGAGCAGTTCTTC. Amino acids: CASSLTLAGGPSSYNEQFF. The chain carries TRBV5-6 and TRBJ2-1; 13 bases are shared with TRBD2. Germline V gene sequence: CDR1 SGHDT, CDR2 YYEEEE. The length of the CDR3 is 19 residues. V shed 1 base, J shed 0 bases, and the junction held 7 bases outside the gene matches.

Remarks on this clone: The same CDR3 also results from other DNA sequences found in this sample. The chain combines TRBV29-1 with TRBJ2-7, with D possibly being TRBD1 (6 bases). Trimming took off 4 bases at V and 2 bases at J, with 6 bases between the two ends. This CDR3 is built from 11 residues. From germline, CDR1 is SQVTM and CDR2 ANQGSEA. The CDR3 DNA is TGCAGCGTTGGGGGGCCCTACGAGCAGTACTTC. Amino acids: CSVGGPYEQYF.

This chain links TRBV7-6 with TRBJ1-5, with TRBD1 matching over 7 bases. The CDR3 runs 16 residues. The germline gives CDR1 SGHVS, CDR2 FNYEAQ. J gave up 0 bases and V 1 base, and 3 bases lay outside the gene matches. The CDR3 here is CASSLGRGPSNQPQHF. CDR3 sequence (DNA): TGTGCCAGCAGCTTAGGGAGGGGGCCTAGCAATCAGCCCCAGCATTTT.

The chain employs TRBV5-1 and TRBJ1-2; no clear D. V dropped 0 bases and J dropped 7 bases, with 10 bases sitting between them. This CDR3 has 13 residues. Per the germline V gene, CDR1 is SGHRS and CDR2 is YFSETQ. CDR3 residues: CASSLDPVGGYTF. The CDR3 nucleotides read TGCGCCAGCAGCTTGGACCCAGTGGGTGGCTACACCTTC.

This chain connects TRBV30 to TRBJ2-3; 8 bases are shared with TRBD1. The J segment lost 6 bases and the V segment lost 1 base, leaving 6 bases of the junction unmatched. The CDR3 has 14 residues. Germline values: CDR1 GTSNPN, CDR2 SVGIG (reference sequence). CDR3 coding DNA: TGTGCCTGGAGTGCCCAGGGGGCCAGCGATACGCAGTATTTT. Its protein is CAWSAQGASDTQYF.

V and J are TRBV29-1 and TRBJ1-2; no firm D call. The CDR3 covers 13 residues. Germline-derived CDR1 and CDR2 are SQVTM and ANQGSEA. V lost 2 bases to trimming and J lost 0 bases, with 7 bases between them. CDR3 sequence reads: CSVEISPNYGYTF. CDR3 nucleotides: TGCAGCGTTGAAATATCCCCTAACTATGGCTACACCTTC.

This chain links TRBV7-2 with TRBJ2-3, with a possible D match to TRBD1 (6 bases). The CDR3 runs to 16 residues. Between the trimmed V and J ends, which lost 5 bases and 1 base, there was a span of 16 bases. Germline CDR1 reads SGHTA; CDR2 reads FQGNSA. The CDR3 here is CASSPRGGGGTDTQYF. The CDR3 DNA reads as TGTGCCAGCAGCCCCCGAGGGGGTGGCGGCACAGATACGCAGTATTTT. Looking up the rest from reference TRBV7-2 and TRBJ2-3 gives the full variable domain: GAGVSQSPSNKVTEKGKDVELRCDPISGHTALYWYRQSLGQGLEFLIYFQGNSAPDKSGLPSDRFSAERTGGSVSTLTIQRTQQEDSAVYLCASSPRGGGGTDTQYFGPGTRLTVL.

The chain uses TRBV6-1 and TRBJ1-1; possible D gene TRBD1, 6 bases. The length of the CDR3 is 14 residues. V was trimmed by 4 bases and J by 5 bases, leaving 14 bases between them. Germline V CDR1 and CDR2: MNHNS, SASEGT. As DNA, the CDR3 is TGTGCCAGCAGTGTTCCGACAGGTCGGACTGAAGCTTTCTTT. As protein: CASSVPTGRTEAFF.